This record concerns one T cell receptor beta chain sequence. Its antigen remains undetermined. No clone much larger than this one lies a single base away; base qualities are absent. Enrolling through a virtual design, the prospective study's participants ranged in age from about 18 to 89 years and lived across 20 to 30 United States geographic areas. In the prospective study, participants were assigned to cohorts based on the clinical history participants reported in a screening survey and a study questionnaire. Recovered participants in ImmuneRACE Cohort 3 were defined by two consecutive negative NP/OP PCR tests, clearance by a healthcare professional, or resolution of symptoms. Mobile phlebotomists in the prospective study collected whole blood, serum and a nasopharyngeal or oropharyngeal swab from every participant. Additional blood draws and questionnaires over an approximately 2-month period could optionally be provided by prospective study participants. Blood samples from the prospective study were shipped frozen or at room temperature prior to DNA extraction.

The entry originates in a study of blood T cell repertoires in COVID-19 (dated by TCRdb to the early 2020s). In terms of the full investigation: The collaborator samples originated in the United States, Italy and Spain and spanned the acute and convalescent phases of COVID-19. The material from the prospective study consisted of cDNA or gDNA derived from T cells, B-cell-depleted T cells, or PBMCs. Deeply sampled blood TCRbeta repertoires from subjects exposed to, actively infected with, or recovered from COVID-19 were included in the dataset. The repertoires were released in a freely available public database meant as a resource for research on the immune response to SARS-CoV-2. The samples were drawn from two sources: the first 160 participants of the ongoing ImmuneRACE study, and some 1,300 subjects contributed by 6 global collaborators. A de-identified subject ID, COVID-19 status, age in years and sex were almost always included in the sample metadata. Where available, HLA class I and class II types were taken from metadata supplied by the sample provider and were not determined by assay-based typing. Findings and caveats that apply to the study as a whole: The amount of clinical and demographic metadata varied by source and participant and was provided uncurated.

V is trimmed back by 1 base and J by 4 bases, and the junction contains 5 bases that no gene match accounts for. Including the terminal cysteine and phenylalanine, the CDR3 comprises 15 residues. The read is trimmed to its CDR3 DNA, 45 bases read in frame from base 1. In the germline V gene, CDR1 corresponds to SGHRS and CDR2 to YFSETQ. TCRbeta CDR3 regions were amplified from genomic DNA by means of the immunoSEQ Assay, a bias-controlled multiplex PCR. In the original analysis: Within the assay, amplification of reference gene primers was used to estimate how many nucleated cells each sample contained. To quantify the absolute abundance of each unique TCRbeta CDR3 rearrangement, sequence reads were collapsed and filtered. For each sample, productive Simpson clonality was calculated as the square root of Simpson's diversity index over productive rearrangements. Imported from immuneACCESS, the table was reduced by TCRdb to in-frame sequences with V and J called. These copies leave out some clones; in studies compared against another copy, an unresolved V gene accounts for under half, and the cause of the remainder is not known. V and J calls plus clone size are reproduced from that table; the DNA served to infer D and trimming. The sample table records about 460,000 clones; around 85% of these occur just once. 6.5% to 9.5% of the sample is taken by the ten largest.

Sequencing was carried out using PBMCs or T cells enriched from blood (not recorded which). Recombination connected TRBV5-1 to TRBJ2-1; 7 bases in the junction line up with TRBD1. This clonotype was obtained from a woman aged 55-70 years who had recovered from COVID-19. The encoded CDR3 is CASSLRQGTYNEQFF. The DNA sequence is TGCGCCAGCAGCTTGCGACAGGGAACTTACAATGAGCAGTTCTTC.